This T cell receptor beta chain was identified in a study of cytomegalovirus exposure and HLA in healthy donors. V shed 4 bases and J shed 1 base, with 14 bases lying between them. Germline values: CDR1 SGHRS, CDR2 YFSETQ. The CDR3 runs to 15 residues. The PCR made use of 60 Vbeta and 13 Jbeta primers. Assay: immunoSEQ multiplex PCR; the TCRdb copy retains only in-frame clones and omits some. The repertoire includes almost 200,000 clones, roughly three quarters of them detected once, and about 0.37% sits in the top ten. General study findings and limits: Later analysis identified around 15,000 TCR beta sequences associated with HLA alleles, using a false discovery rate threshold of 0.05.

Concerning this clone: Its matching antigen is unknown.

The receptor was isolated from a male donor in good health and CMV-seropositive. The sequencing input was PBMCs. The chain couples TRBV5-1 to TRBJ1-1; D remains unclear. Here the CDR3 DNA reads TGCGCCAGCAGCGCGGTCCGTCACAAGAACACTGAAGCTTTCTTT. It encodes CASSAVRHKNTEAFF.